This entry features one TCR beta chain sequence. This clone was found once. Its antigen has not been determined. There are no base qualities to consult, and no much larger clone falls within one base. Sample time point, as interpreted from the label and publication: cells obtained before transplantation from donor or recipient. CD3+CD4+ and CD3+CD8+ populations were FACS-sorted from unstimulated pre-transplant donor and recipient cells taken from spleen or lymph nodes. This record comes from a study of graft-versus-host responses after intestinal transplantation (dated by TCRdb to the early 2020s). About the study as a whole: Recipients received multivisceral, liver-intestinal, or isolated intestinal transplants. Anti-thymocyte globulin induction was given to all recipients, followed by maintenance tacrolimus and steroids for about 3 years. To identify alloreactive clones, pre-transplant mixed lymphocyte reaction products were sequenced and then compared with unstimulated pre-transplant donor and recipient T cells. After intestinal transplantation, graft-versus-host and host-versus-graft alloreactive T cell clones were followed in the graft, circulation and bone marrow using bulk TCR-beta CDR3 sequencing. Donor T cell macrochimerism was defined as a peak of at least 4% donor T cells among recipient peripheral blood mononuclear cells. Of the 20 to 25 intestinal transplant recipients enrolled in the cohort, one of whom was a retransplant, 3 patients without pretransplant specimens were excluded. Rather than being sequenced by the commercial service, samples from a few later patients were sequenced in-house on an Illumina MiSeq and processed with MiXCR. Overall study outcomes, separate from this receptor: The relatively low number and heterogeneity of intestinal transplant patients limited the conclusions. Peak levels of circulating GvH clones were associated with declines in HvG clones early after transplant. GvH clones were found in recipient bone marrow, and some of the GvH clones appeared earlier in ileal mucosa or blood, which is consistent with an intestinal mucosal origin. Patients with donor T cell macrochimerism had high GvH to HvG T cell clonal ratios in their allografts.

Libraries were prepared through the immunoSEQ multiplex PCR assay. For most patients, genomic DNA was isolated with the Qiagen DNeasy Blood and Tissue Kit and sent frozen to Adaptive Biotechnologies for TCR sequencing. For most patients, genomic DNA was subjected to high-throughput TCR-beta CDR3 sequencing by Adaptive Biotechnologies. The paper's processing steps were these. Adaptive's ImmunoSEQ software supplied the TCR sequencing data for 18 patients, while MiXCR and VDJtools were used to process a few other patients. CD4 versus CD8 sorting errors were corrected by removing sequences found in both subsets at a frequency ratio below 5:1. Because the origin of CDR3 nucleotide sequences shared between donor and recipient could not be assigned, those sequences were removed. At least 2-fold expansion over unstimulated cells and a minimum CFSE-low frequency of 0.002% (template counts) or 0.001% (read counts) were required for clones to be classified as alloreactive. Clones were considered mappable if detected in sequenced pre-transplant spleen, lymph node, or MLR CFSE-low populations of the donor or recipient. The cumulative frequency of alloreactive clones was calculated as a percentage of all sequences, weighted by copy number. In TCRdb, the immuneACCESS table is reduced to in-frame sequences with V and J assigned. These tables do not hold every clone; where another copy was compared, an unresolved V gene accounts for under half, and the others remain unexplained. V and J calls and clone size are those listed in that table; D and trimming were worked out from the DNA. The sample table records fewer than 120,000 clones; 80% to 95% of these occur just once. The ten top clones hold 0.4% to 0.55% of the sample.

The sequences come from unstimulated CD8+ T cells sorted from spleen or lymph node cells, collected before intestinal transplant. The sequence derives from a human donor who received an intestinal transplant.

DNA sequence: TGTGCCAGCAGTGAAACCGGTCCCAACCACACTGAAGCTTTCTTT. It encodes CASSETGPNHTEAFF. The chain was built from TRBV2 and TRBJ1-1; confidence is insufficient to name the D gene. As encoded in the germline V gene, CDR1 is SNHLY while CDR2 is FYNNEI. Trimming costs V 2 bases and J 3 bases, and their ends lie 13 bases apart. The CDR3, from cysteine to phenylalanine, totals 15 residues. Only the CDR3 part of the read is kept: 45 bases, read in frame from the first base.